This T cell receptor (beta chain) was captured by sequencing in a study of CD8+ T cells in alopecia areata. Study context: Those patients who were treated received oral tofacitinib, which was given at 5 to 10 mg twice daily for moderate-to-severe alopecia areata. A 6-month period off drug followed tofacitinib, which lasted 6 to 18 months.

Extraction of RNA preceded its reverse transcription into cDNA, which served as the sequencing template. TCRdb keeps only in-frame clones here, not all; method: immunoSEQ multiplex PCR. The sample includes around 120,000 clones, 35% to 40% of them seen just once. Lesional scalp punch biopsies and peripheral blood came from alopecia areata patients. Sequencing was performed on CD4+ T cells sorted from blood. This TCR was sampled from a human donor with alopecia areata.

CDR3 DNA sequence: TGTGCCAGCAGCCAAGATCTAGGGGCCTTAGAGCAGTTCTTC. It is translated as CASSQDLGALEQFF. The chain joins TRBV14 to TRBJ2-1; D may be TRBD1 (5 bases). Germline V lookup: CDR1 SGHDN, CDR2 FVKESK. Trimming took off 0 bases at V and 10 bases at J, with 13 bases between the two ends. This CDR3 is 14 amino acids long.